The T cell receptor (beta chain) described here comes from a study of T cells in Graves' hyperthyroidism and ophthalmopathy. Study conclusions and caveats: Through a model of 13 V-J features, ophthalmopathy was separated from stable hyperthyroidism.

Graves' hyperthyroidism is called stable when ophthalmopathy does not progress within 18 months. A patient was excluded if there was uncontrolled infection, other autoimmune disease, pregnancy or lactation. Source material for PBMCs was 10 ml fresh peripheral blood. The count of this clonotype is one. Its target is not known. V shed 4 bases and J 7 bases; nucleotides not matched to a gene: 10. There are 14 residues in the CDR3. Germline CDR1 reads SQVTM; CDR2 reads ANQGSEA. Authors of the study amplified TCR beta CDR3 regions from RNA transcripts. In the first-round RT-PCR of the TCR CDR3, the HTBI primer set was used. MiXCR, applied by TCRdb to the multiplex PCR reads, yields one record per CDR3 protein. Of hundreds of thousands of distinct CDR3 sequences listed, 16% are singletons.

The rearrangement uses TRBV29-1 and TRBJ1-3; 7 positions agree with TRBD1. Sequenced: blood. The receptor was derived from a woman younger than 30 with Graves' hyperthyroidism. The CDR3 DNA sequence: TGCAGCGTTGGGTATGGGCAGGGGGGGAACACCATATATTTT. Its protein is CSVGYGQGGNTIYF.